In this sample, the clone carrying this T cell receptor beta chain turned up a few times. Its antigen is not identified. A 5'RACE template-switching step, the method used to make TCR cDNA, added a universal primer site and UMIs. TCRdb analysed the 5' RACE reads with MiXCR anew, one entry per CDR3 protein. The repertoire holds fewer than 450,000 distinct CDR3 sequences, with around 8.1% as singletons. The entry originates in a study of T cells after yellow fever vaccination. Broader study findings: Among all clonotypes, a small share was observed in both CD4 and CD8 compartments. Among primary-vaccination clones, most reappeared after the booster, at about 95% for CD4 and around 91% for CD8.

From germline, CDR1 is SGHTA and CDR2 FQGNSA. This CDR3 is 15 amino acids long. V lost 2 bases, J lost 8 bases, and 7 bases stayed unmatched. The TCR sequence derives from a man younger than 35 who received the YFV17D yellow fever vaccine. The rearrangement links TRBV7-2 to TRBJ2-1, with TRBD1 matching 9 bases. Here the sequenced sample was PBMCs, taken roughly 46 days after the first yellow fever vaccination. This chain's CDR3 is CASSLRSGQGHEQFF. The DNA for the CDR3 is TGTGCCAGCAGCTTAAGATCGGGACAGGGTCATGAGCAGTTCTTC.